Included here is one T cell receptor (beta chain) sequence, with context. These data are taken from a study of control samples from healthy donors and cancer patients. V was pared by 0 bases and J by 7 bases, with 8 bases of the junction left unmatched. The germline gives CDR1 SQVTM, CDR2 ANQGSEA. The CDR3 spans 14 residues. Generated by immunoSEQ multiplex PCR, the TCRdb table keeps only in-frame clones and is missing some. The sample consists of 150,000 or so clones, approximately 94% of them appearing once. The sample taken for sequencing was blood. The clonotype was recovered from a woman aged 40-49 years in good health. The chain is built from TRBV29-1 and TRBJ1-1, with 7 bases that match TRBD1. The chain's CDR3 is CSVEDLTGEDEAFF. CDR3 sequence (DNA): TGCAGCGTTGAAGATTTAACAGGGGAGGATGAAGCTTTCTTT.